Sequencing of this T cell receptor (beta chain) was carried out in a study of blood T cell repertoires in COVID-19. In the study's own analysis: Nucleated cell number was recorded as an estimate derived from reference gene primer amplification. TCRdb's copy holds only in-frame clones and misses some; the assay was immunoSEQ multiplex PCR. V, J and clone size were drawn from that table, and D and trimming were deduced from the DNA. The table includes about 400,000 clones, about 87% detected once. V lost 5 bases and J 4 bases, leaving 9 bases between the germline ends. CDR3 size: 13 residues. Germline-derived CDR1 and CDR2 are MNHEY and SVGEGT.

The source of this sequence is a human donor in a cohort sampled during active COVID-19. The V gene is TRBV6-2 or TRBV6-3, the J gene TRBJ1-5; no firm D call. Input material: peripheral blood. The CDR3 DNA follows: TGTGCCAGCAGTCTGGCGGGGAATCAGCCCCAGCATTTT. It is translated as CASSLAGNQPQHF.